This record covers a single T cell receptor (beta chain). Its antigen is unknown. No quality values exist for individual bases; no much larger clone is one base distant. Separate from the roughly 650-subject first cohort, the validation cohort of 90 to 150 subjects was the group to which the donors belonged. The data originate from a study of cytomegalovirus exposure and HLA in healthy donors (dated by TCRdb to about 2017). About the full investigation: According to a later analysis, one platform produced both the 100 to 150 validation repertoires and the 666 repertoires of the first cohort. To predict cytomegalovirus infection status, the study combined high-throughput TCR immunosequencing, statistical association of individual TCRs with disease status, and machine learning. The aim of the study was to test whether cataloging public T cell receptors could identify signatures of past pathogen exposure. Besides the first cohort of hundreds of subjects, a separate validation cohort made up of over 95 different subjects was used. What the work shows at the level of the full study, not this receptor alone: Of the cluster scores, approximately 94% were above 0 in a later analysis, which found that TCRs clustered in the first cohort also tended to co-occur in the roughly 130 validation repertoires. The validation cohort had no HLA typing available for a later analysis, so co-occurrence within that cohort was assessed over all 120 or so repertoires. Cytomegalovirus status was reported to be diagnosed by the classifier with high specificity and sensitivity in both the original and validation cohorts. Three of the identified cytomegalovirus-associated TCR beta chains were confirmed in vitro to be specific for cytomegalovirus antigens. In the study, 150 to 200 TCR beta chains were listed as associated with cytomegalovirus. Across donors, most TCR sequences were observed very rarely, whereas some public TCRs were present in many individuals. It was suggested by the authors that the approach could potentially be generalized to other disease states and immunological phenotypes.

Germline trimming: 2 bases from V, 5 bases from J; junction bases outside gene matches: 5. From the germline V gene, CDR1 is ENHRY and CDR2 is SYGVKD. Inclusive of the bounding cysteine and phenylalanine, the CDR3 is 16 residues long. CDR3 DNA only is kept here, 48 bases in frame from base 1. Library prep was done by the immunoSEQ multiplex PCR assay. In the original analysis: A statistical classification framework was developed to diagnose cytomegalovirus status using the catalog of TCR beta chain sequences. TCRdb carries this immuneACCESS record with in-frame sequences only. Its versions omit some clonotypes, under half of them owing to an unresolved V gene in the studies checked, with the rest unexplained. Clone size and the V and J calls come from that table; the DNA yielded D and trimming. The sample table contains some 140,000 clones; only one count was recorded for 80% to 90% of them. The biggest ten clones account for over 5% of the sample.

In this chain, TRBV10-3 is recombined with TRBJ2-2; a stretch of 10 junction bases matches TRBD1. The sample comprised PBMCs. This sequence originates from a woman younger than 45 in good health and CMV-seropositive. The nucleotide sequence is TGTGCCATCAGTGAGACTCCGGGACAGGGGACCGGGGAGCTGTTTTTT. The resulting protein is CAISETPGQGTGELFF.